Listed below are T cell receptor beta chains from one sample, sequenced in a study of patients and donors after allogeneic stem cell transplantation. TCRdb called the RT-PCR reads again in MiXCR, with one record for every CDR3 protein. The data hold fewer than 25,000 distinct CDR3 sequences, with 35% to 45% observed a single time. Sequencing was carried out using blood, either unsorted or a sorted T cell fraction (not recorded which). All receptors derive from a human donor who was either an allogeneic HSCT recipient or a stem cell or donor lymphocyte infusion donor (not recorded which). It is not recorded whose cells these are; they may come from a transplant donor. CDR3s include the opening cysteine and the closing phenylalanine or tryptophan. The D gene is left open where the match is weak. Some rows mark clone size as missing; the rest say once, few, many or name a class of expanded clone.

v_call	j_call	d_call	clone_size	cdr3_nt	cdr3_aa
TRBV6-6	TRBJ1-2	TRBD1	.	TGTGCCAGCAGTTACTCGCCGGGACAGGCCTATGGCTACACCTTC	CASSYSPGQAYGYTF
TRBV3-1	TRBJ2-2	.	few	TGTGCCAGCAGCCGGACTTCCAACACCGGGGAGCTGTTTTTT	CASSRTSNTGELFF
TRBV11-2	TRBJ1-5	.	few	TGTGCCAGCAGCCTGAGGGGTGGTCAGCCCCAGCATTTT	CASSLRGGQPQHF
TRBV3-1	TRBJ2-5	.	.	TGTGCCAGCAGCCACTCCCATCTAGCCGGGTATGAGACCCAGTACTTC	CASSHSHLAGYETQYF
TRBV6-6	TRBJ1-1	TRBD1	.	TGTGCCAGCAGTCGGGACAGCTTTTATGCGACTGAAGCTTTCTTT	CASSRDSFYATEAFF
TRBV10-2	TRBJ2-2	TRBD2	.	TGCGCCAGCAGGCCGACTAGCGCGGAGCTGTTTTTT	CASRPTSAELFF
TRBV28	TRBJ2-5	.	few	TGTGCCAGCAGGGAGCGGAACCAAGAGACCCAGTACTTC	CASRERNQETQYF
TRBV9	TRBJ2-1	.	.	TGTGCCAGCAGCTCGCGGATCACCTACAATGAGCAGTTCTTC	CASSSRITYNEQFF
TRBV6-5	TRBJ1-1	.	.	TGTGCCAGCAGTTACTCGACCACCAGGGCCCTCACTGAAGCTTTCTTT	CASSYSTTRALTEAFF
TRBV10-3	TRBJ1-1	.	many	TGTGCCATCAGTGATTATAAGACAGATTACACTGAAGCTTTCTTT	CAISDYKTDYTEAFF
TRBV10-1	TRBJ2-3	.	.	TGCGCCAACCGGACTAAGCTGTCTTTGGAGTATTTT	CANRTKLSLEYF
TRBV11-2	TRBJ1-4	.	few	TGTGCCAGCAGCTTAGATCTTGCAGCGATTAATGAAAAACTGTTTTTT	CASSLDLAAINEKLFF
TRBV12-3/TRBV12-4	TRBJ2-7	TRBD2	once	TGTGCCAGCAGTTTATCCAAGGGGACTAGCGGCTACGAGCAGTACTTC	CASSLSKGTSGYEQYF
TRBV20-1	TRBJ2-1	TRBD2	.	TGCAGTGCTCCAGGGGGACTAGCGAGCTCCTACAATGAGCAGTTCTTC	CSAPGGLASSYNEQFF
TRBV5-1	TRBJ1-1	.	.	TGCGCCAGCAGCTCTCGGGTGGACACTGAAGCTTTCTTT	CASSSRVDTEAFF
TRBV6-6	TRBJ1-1	.	.	TGTGCCAGCAGTTGGGCAGGGCCGAACACTGAAGCTTTCTTT	CASSWAGPNTEAFF
TRBV20-1	TRBJ2-2	TRBD1	.	TGCAGAACGGGACAGGGGTCCGGGGAGCTGTTTTTT	CRTGQGSGELFF
TRBV6-5	TRBJ1-1	TRBD1	.	TGTGCCAGCGGAAGGACAGGGGGTTTGGGGGCTGAAGCTTTCTTT	CASGRTGGLGAEAFF
TRBV6-1	TRBJ1-6	.	few	TGTGCCAGCAGTGAAGCGCTCGGACGTGACAATAATTCACCCCTCCACTTT	CASSEALGRDNNSPLHF
TRBV5-5	TRBJ1-6	.	.	TGTGCCAGCAGCTTGGGGCAGGGATATAATTCACCCCTCCACTTT	CASSLGQGYNSPLHF
TRBV6-5	TRBJ2-7	TRBD2	.	TGTGCCAGCAGGGGACTAGCGAGGTACGAGCAGTACTTC	CASRGLARYEQYF
TRBV7-9	TRBJ2-1	.	.	TGTGCCAGCAGCGCTGAACAGGGTTGGTGGGACAATGAGCAGTTCTTC	CASSAEQGWWDNEQFF
TRBV9	TRBJ2-2	.	many	TGTGCCAGCAGCACCAGACTAGCCGGGGAGCTGTTTTTT	CASSTRLAGELFF
TRBV29-1	TRBJ2-7	TRBD1	.	TGCAGCGTTGAAAAGGACAGGGGCTACGAGCAGTACTTC	CSVEKDRGYEQYF
TRBV5-1	TRBJ2-1	.	.	TGCGCCAGCAGCACCGGGACATCGGATGAGCAGTTCTTC	CASSTGTSDEQFF
TRBV5-4	TRBJ1-2	.	.	TGTGCCAGCAGCTCCGTGCAGGAGGGAGGCTACACCTTC	CASSSVQEGGYTF
TRBV19	TRBJ2-3	TRBD1	.	TGTGCCAGTAGACCCAGGGGGCAGCTCACAGATACGCAGTATTTT	CASRPRGQLTDTQYF
TRBV7-3	TRBJ1-6	.	.	TGTGCCAGCAGCTTAAGAGACAGCCATAATTCACCCCTCCACTTT	CASSLRDSHNSPLHF
TRBV12-3/TRBV12-4	TRBJ2-7	.	.	TGTGCCAGCAGTTTCTGGGGCAGCTCCTACGAGCAGTACTTC	CASSFWGSSYEQYF
TRBV7-9	TRBJ2-1	TRBD2	medium-sized	TGTGCCAGCAGCGATAAAAGGACTAGGTCGACTGATGAGCAGTTCTTC	CASSDKRTRSTDEQFF
TRBV12-3/TRBV12-4	TRBJ1-1	.	many	TGTGCCAGCATCAGAGGGGGGGCCATGAACACTGAAGCTTTCTTT	CASIRGGAMNTEAFF
TRBV9	TRBJ2-3	.	.	TGTGCCAGCAGCGTAGTACCGGGAGCAAATACAGATACGCAGTATTTT	CASSVVPGANTDTQYF
TRBV7-9	TRBJ1-1	.	few	TGTGCCAGCAGCTTTGGGGACGACAGCAACACTGAAGCTTTCTTT	CASSFGDDSNTEAFF
TRBV3-1	TRBJ2-3	TRBD2	once	TGTGCCAGCAGCCAAGAACTAGCGGGGGGAAAGGATACGCAGTATTTT	CASSQELAGGKDTQYF
TRBV6-5	TRBJ1-1	.	.	TGTGCCAGCAGTTTCTACAGCGAACAGAACACTGAAGCTTTCTTT	CASSFYSEQNTEAFF
TRBV5-5	TRBJ2-1	TRBD2	.	TGTGCCAGCAGCTTGCTGGGAGGGTTGACCTACAATGAGCAGTTCTTC	CASSLLGGLTYNEQFF
TRBV4-2	TRBJ2-3	TRBD2	.	TGTGCCAGCAGCCCGTCCGTTACGTTTAGCGGGAGTGGGGGGACAGATACGCAGTATTTT	CASSPSVTFSGSGGTDTQYF